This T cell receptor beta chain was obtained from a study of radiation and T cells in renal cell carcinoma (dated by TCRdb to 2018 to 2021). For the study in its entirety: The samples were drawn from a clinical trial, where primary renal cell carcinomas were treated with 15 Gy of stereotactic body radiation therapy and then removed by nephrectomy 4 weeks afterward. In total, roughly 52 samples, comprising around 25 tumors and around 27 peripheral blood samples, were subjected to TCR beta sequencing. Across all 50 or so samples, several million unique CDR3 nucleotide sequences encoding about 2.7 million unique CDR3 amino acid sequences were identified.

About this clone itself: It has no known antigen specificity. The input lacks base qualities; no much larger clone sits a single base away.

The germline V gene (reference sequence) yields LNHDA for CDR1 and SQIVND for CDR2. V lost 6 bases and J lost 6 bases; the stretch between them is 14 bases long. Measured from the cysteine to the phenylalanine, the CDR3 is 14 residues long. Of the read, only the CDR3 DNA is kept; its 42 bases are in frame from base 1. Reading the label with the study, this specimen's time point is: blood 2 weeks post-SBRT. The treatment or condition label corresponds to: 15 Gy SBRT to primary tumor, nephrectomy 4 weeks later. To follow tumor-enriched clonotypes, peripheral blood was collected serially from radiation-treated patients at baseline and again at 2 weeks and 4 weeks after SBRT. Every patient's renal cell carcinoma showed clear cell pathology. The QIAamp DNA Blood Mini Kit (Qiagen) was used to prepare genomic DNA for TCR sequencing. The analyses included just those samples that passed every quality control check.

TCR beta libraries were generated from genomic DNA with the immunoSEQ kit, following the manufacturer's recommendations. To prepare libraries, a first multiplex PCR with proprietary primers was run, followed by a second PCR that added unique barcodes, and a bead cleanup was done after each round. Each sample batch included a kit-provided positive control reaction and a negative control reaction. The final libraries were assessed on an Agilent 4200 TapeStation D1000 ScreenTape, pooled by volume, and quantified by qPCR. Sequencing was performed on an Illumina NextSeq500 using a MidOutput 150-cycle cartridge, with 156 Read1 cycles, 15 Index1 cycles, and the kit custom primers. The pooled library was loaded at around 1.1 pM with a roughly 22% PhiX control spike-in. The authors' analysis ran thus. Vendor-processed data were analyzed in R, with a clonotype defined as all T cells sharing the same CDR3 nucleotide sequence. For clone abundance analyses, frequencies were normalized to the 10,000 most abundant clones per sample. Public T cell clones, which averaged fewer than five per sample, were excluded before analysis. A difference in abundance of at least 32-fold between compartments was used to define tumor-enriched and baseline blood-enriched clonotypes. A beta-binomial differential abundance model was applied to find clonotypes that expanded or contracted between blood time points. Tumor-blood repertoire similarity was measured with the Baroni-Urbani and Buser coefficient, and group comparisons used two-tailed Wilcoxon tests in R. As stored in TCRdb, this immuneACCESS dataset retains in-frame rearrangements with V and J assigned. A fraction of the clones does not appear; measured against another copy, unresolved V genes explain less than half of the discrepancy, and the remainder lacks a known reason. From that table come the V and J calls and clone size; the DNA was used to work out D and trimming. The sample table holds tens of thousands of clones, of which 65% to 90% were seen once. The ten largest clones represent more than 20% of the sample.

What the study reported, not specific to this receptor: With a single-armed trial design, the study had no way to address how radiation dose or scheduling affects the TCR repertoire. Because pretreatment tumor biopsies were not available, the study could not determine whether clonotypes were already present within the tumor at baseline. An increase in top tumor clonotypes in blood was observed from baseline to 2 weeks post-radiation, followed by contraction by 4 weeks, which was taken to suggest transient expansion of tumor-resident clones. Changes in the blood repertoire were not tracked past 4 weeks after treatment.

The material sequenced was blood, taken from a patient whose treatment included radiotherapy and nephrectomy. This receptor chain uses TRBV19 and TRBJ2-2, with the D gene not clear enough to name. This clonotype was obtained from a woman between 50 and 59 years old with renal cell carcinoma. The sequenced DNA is TGTGCCAGTAGCCCGGGTCTTACATCCGGGGAGCTGTTTTTT. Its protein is CASSPGLTSGELFF. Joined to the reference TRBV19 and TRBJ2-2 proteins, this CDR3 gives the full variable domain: DGGITQSPKYLFRKEGQNVTLSCEQNLNHDAMYWYRQDPGQGLRLIYYSQIVNDFQKGDIAEGYSVSREKKESFPLTVTSAQKNPTAFYLCASSPGLTSGELFFGEGSRLTVL.